This entry lists 12 T cell receptor beta chains sequenced from one sample in a study of cytotoxic CD8 clonotypes in ibrutinib-treated CLL. Assay used: immunoSEQ multiplex PCR; TCRdb lists only in-frame clones, some missing. The profile shows over 150,000 clones, roughly 72% of them singletons. The input for sequencing was PBMCs, taken after 24 months of ibrutinib treatment. The source is a human donor with chronic lymphocytic leukemia.

The chain uses TRBV5-1 and TRBJ1-2; 7 bases align to TRBD1. V lost 4 bases and J lost 1; bases outside the gene matches: 7. Germline V gives CDR1 SGHRS, CDR2 YFSETQ. The CDR3 runs 15 residues. The CDR3 DNA follows: TGCGCCAGCAGCCCCCCGGGACAGCTTAACTATGGCTACACCTTC. Amino acid sequence: CASSPPGQLNYGYTF.

This clone was seen a handful of times. The V and J genes are TRBV7-8 and TRBJ2-2; 7 bases map to TRBD2. Germline V lookup: CDR1 SGHVS, CDR2 FQNEAQ. The V segment lost 0 bases and the J segment 1 base; nucleotides outside the gene matches: 2. The length of the CDR3 is 16 residues. Here the CDR3 reads CASSLAGGLNTGELFF. The CDR3 DNA is TGTGCCAGCAGCTTAGCGGGAGGGCTGAACACCGGGGAGCTGTTTTTT.

This chain links TRBV27 with TRBJ1-5; 7 bases are a match to TRBD1. Germline values: CDR1 MNHEY, CDR2 SMNVEV (reference sequence). The CDR3 has 13 residues. Unmatched junction bases numbered 2, after V lost 2 bases and J lost 7 bases. The CDR3 is CASSLGTDQPQHF. CDR3 nucleotide sequence: TGTGCCAGCAGTTTAGGGACAGACCAGCCCCAGCATTTT.

V usage is TRBV7-8 and J usage is TRBJ2-2; D not certain. V was cut by 5 bases and J by 3 bases, with 25 bases left in between. The CDR3 is 19 amino acids. Germline V gives CDR1 SGHVS, CDR2 FQNEAQ. Here the CDR3 DNA reads TGTGCCAGCAGCCCCATTGTCTTGCGGTTGGAGTTGTACACCGGGGAGCTGTTTTTT. Translated: CASSPIVLRLELYTGELFF.

The chain links TRBV15 to TRBJ2-7; 7 bases agree with TRBD2. Germline CDR1 is LNHNV and CDR2 is YYDKDF (reference sequence). The junction had 5 bases not matched to a gene; V was cut back by 0 bases and J by 3 bases. The CDR3 is 15 amino acids. The CDR3, as DNA: TGTGCCACCAGCAGAGATCTAGCGGCTGGCTACGAGCAGTACTTC. Translated, it gives CATSRDLAAGYEQYF.

This clone was found a few times. The chain is built from TRBV5-5 and TRBJ1-5; TRBD1 matches at 7 bases. CDR1 and CDR2 (germline): SGHKS, YYEKEE (reference sequence). Unmatched junction bases numbered 3, after V lost 0 bases and J lost 6 bases. This CDR3 is 14 amino acids long. This CDR3 reads CASSLGQGSQPQHF. CDR3 in DNA: TGTGCCAGCAGCTTGGGACAGGGCTCTCAGCCCCAGCATTTT. The full variable domain, in which reference TRBV5-5 and TRBJ1-5 provide the parts outside the CDR3, is DAGVTQSPTHLIKTRGQQVTLRCSPISGHKSVSWYQQVLGQGPQFIFQYYEKEERGRGNFPDRFSARQFPNYSSELNVNALLLGDSALYLCASSLGQGSQPQHFGDGTRLSIL.

The V gene is TRBV4-1, the J gene TRBJ1-4, with D possibly matching TRBD1 (5 bases). V lost 0 bases to trimming and J lost 13 bases, with 15 bases between them. Germline assignment: CDR1 MGHRA and CDR2 YSYEKL. The CDR3 has 14 amino acids. The CDR3 is CASSQDPGAGGLFF. CDR3 bases: TGCGCCAGCAGCCAAGATCCCGGGGCCGGGGGACTGTTTTTT.

The CDR3 DNA reads TGCGCCAGCGCTAAAGACAGGAATAATGAAAAACTGTTTTTT. Its translation is CASAKDRNNEKLFF. This chain links TRBV10-1 with TRBJ1-4, with a tentative D call TRBD1 (6 bases). CDR3 size: 14 residues. Germline V gene sequence: CDR1 WNHNN, CDR2 SYGVQD (reference sequence). V was shortened by 8 bases and J by 4 bases, with 14 bases between the two germline ends.

This chain connects TRBV14 to TRBJ2-3, with D hard to call. Between the trimmed V and J ends, which lost 1 base and 8 bases, there was a span of 13 bases. CDR3 size: 14 residues. Germline V gene sequence: CDR1 SGHDN, CDR2 FVKESK. The chain's CDR3 is CASSQAFPIGTQYF. In DNA form, the CDR3 reads TGTGCCAGCAGCCAAGCGTTTCCTATCGGTACGCAGTATTTT.

The chain carries TRBV11-2 and TRBJ2-7; TRBD2 matches at 11 bases. CDR1 and CDR2 (germline): SGHAT, FQNNGV. After removal of 5 bases from V and 3 bases from J, the junction contained 6 bases not matched to a gene. CDR3 length: 15 amino acids. CDR3 bases: TGTGCCAGCAGCCCGACTAGCGGGGATATCTACGAGCAGTACTTC. Protein sequence: CASSPTSGDIYEQYF.

The rearrangement uses TRBV30 and TRBJ1-2; possibly TRBD1 for D (5 bases). Trimming stripped 5 bases from V and 2 bases from J, with 9 bases between. This CDR3 region has 12 residues. The germline V gene encodes CDR1 GTSNPN and CDR2 SVGIG (reference sequence). CDR3 loop: CAWGKGNYGYTF. As DNA, the CDR3 is TGTGCCTGGGGGAAGGGGAACTATGGCTACACCTTC.

V is TRBV4-1 and J is TRBJ2-1, with unresolved D. Per the germline V gene, CDR1 is MGHRA and CDR2 is YSYEKL. Trimming left V 4 bases short and J 9 bases short, with 10 bases between. The CDR3 sequence is 12 residues long. The CDR3 DNA follows: TGCGCCAGCAGCCCCCCATGGGGTGAGCAGTTCTTC. This codes for CASSPPWGEQFF.